This record concerns one T cell receptor beta chain sequence. Its target antigen remains unknown. Nothing much larger sits one base from this clone, and base qualities are not available. These data originate in a study of T cell responses to AZD1222 COVID-19 vaccine (dated by TCRdb to the early 2020s). In terms of the full investigation: TCR sequencing covered more than 230 trial participants: 207 given two doses of AZD1222 and approximately 26 given two doses of MenACWY control vaccine. Enrollment into the trials was organized by age into subgroups of 18-55, 56-69 and 70-plus years, and those subgroups contained roughly 150, 30 and 60 TCR-sequenced participants, respectively.

This specimen's time point label, per the study, means: baseline before first vaccination. The meaning of the sample's treatment or condition label: meningococcal conjugate vaccine given as trial control. Vaccinee samples were obtained from the UK trials COV001 and COV002, which included a single-blind randomized controlled phase 2/3 trial of AZD1222 (ChAdOx1 nCoV-19) in healthy adults. For TCRbeta chain sequencing, PBMC samples were collected from trial participants at day 0 and at day 28 after the second dose. The CDR3, cysteine through phenylalanine, is 13 amino acids long. Left in the record is the CDR3 DNA by itself, 39 bases read in frame from the first base. Trimming takes 2 bases from V and 5 bases from J, and the germline ends sit 8 bases apart. The germline V gene sets CDR1 to SGHTA and CDR2 to FQGNSA. What the study reported, not specific to this receptor: No day 14 peak-response samples were available, so repertoires were characterized only after the peak T cell response. After two AZD1222 doses, both the breadth and the depth of spike-specific TCRs were significantly higher than at day 0 and than in MenACWY recipients. Nearly half of unique spike-specific TCRs reportedly recognized epitopes outside regions mutated in the B.1.351 and B.1.1.7 variants. Conclusions about previously exposed vaccinees are limited, since just a handful of AZD1222 recipients were seropositive for SARS-CoV-2 at baseline. The whole spike protein was spanned by vaccine-associated CD4 TCRs, and dominant responses were seen in regions 160-218 and 743-854. In the small 56-69-year group, the increase in depth fell short of significance, most likely because of low power. Participants were mostly white British, with more females than males. The authors suggested clonal diversity may have been underestimated.

The CDR3 regions of human TCRbeta chains were subjected to immunosequencing. Concerning the study's data processing: TCRs in the repertoires were compared against a reference library of SARS-CoV-2-specific TCRs that had been generated with the MIRA antigen-specificity platform. Breadth was defined as the fraction of unique TCRs that were SARS-CoV-2-associated. Depth was defined as the fraction of total T cells that were SARS-CoV-2-associated. Using the MIRA data, every spike-specific TCR was mapped to the spike region that the TCR reacted to and assigned to either a CD4 or a CD8 class. Log10-transformed breadth and depth values were compared by one-way ANOVA with Sidak's multiple comparisons tests. TCRdb provides this immuneACCESS table in a form limited to in-frame rearrangements. Some clones are lacking; in checked studies, under half of them reflect an unresolved V gene, and why the rest are absent is not known. Clonal size and the V and J genes are those of that table, whereas D and trimming came from the DNA. For this sample there are more than 140,000 clones; 70% to 90% appear just once. Clones ranked in the top ten supply more than 3% of the sample.

The rearranged segments are TRBV7-2 and TRBJ2-3, with an unclear D gene assignment. The sequencing here drew on peripheral blood, taken on day 0 of MenACWY control vaccination. The TCR originated in an adult in good health. For the CDR3, the sequence is CASSLSRRDTQYF. The DNA is as follows: TGTGCCAGCAGCTTATCAAGGCGAGATACGCAGTATTTT.